A selection of T cell receptor beta chains follows, all from one sample in a study of radiation and T cells in renal cell carcinoma. Assay: immunoSEQ multiplex PCR; the TCRdb copy retains only in-frame clones and omits some. Of 110,000 to 150,000 clones in the sample, approximately 87% were seen once. The sequenced sample was blood, obtained from a patient whose treatment included radiotherapy and nephrectomy. The receptors come from a woman aged 45 to 65 with renal cell carcinoma. CDR3s include the opening cysteine and the closing phenylalanine or tryptophan. A D gene is named only where the DNA matches it firmly. Part of the rows lack a size; the others show once, few, many or a class for expanded clones.

J gene | clone size | V gene | D gene | CDR3 DNA | CDR3 protein
TRBJ2-1 | . | TRBV20-1 | TRBD2 | TGCAGTACGAGCGGGGACAATGAGCAGTTCTTC | CSTSGDNEQFF
TRBJ1-2 | . | TRBV7-8 | TRBD1 | TGTGCCAGCAGCTTAGGCGGGACAGGTTATGGCTACACCTTC | CASSLGGTGYGYTF
TRBJ1-2 | . | TRBV28 | . | TGTGCCAGCAGCACCCCGTGGGCTAACTATGGCTACACCTTC | CASSTPWANYGYTF
TRBJ2-7 | . | TRBV4-3 | . | TGCGCCAGCAGCCAAGATCTTATCCGGGGGCAGGACGAGCAGTACTTC | CASSQDLIRGQDEQYF
TRBJ2-3 | . | TRBV9 | . | TGTGCCAGCAGCCCTAGGGACTTCACAGATACGCAGTATTTT | CASSPRDFTDTQYF
TRBJ2-2 | . | TRBV5-6 | TRBD1 | TGTGCCAGCAGCCACAGGGGGCCGAACACCGGGGAGCTGTTTTTT | CASSHRGPNTGELFF
TRBJ1-3 | . | TRBV25-1 | . | TGTGCCAGCAGTGACATAAACTCTGGAAACACCATATATTTT | CASSDINSGNTIYF
TRBJ2-3 | . | TRBV5-4 | TRBD1 | TGTGCCAGCAGCTTAAGGACAGGGGTCACAGATACGCAGTATTTT | CASSLRTGVTDTQYF
TRBJ1-1 | . | TRBV7-7 | . | TGTGCCAGCAGCCGCAGAGAGAACACTGAAGCTTTCTTT | CASSRRENTEAFF
TRBJ1-1 | . | TRBV28 | TRBD1 | TGTGCCAGCAGCGTCACAGGGGTGGGCACTGAAGCTTTCTTT | CASSVTGVGTEAFF
TRBJ2-7 | . | TRBV14 | . | TGTGCCAGCAGCCAAGAAATGGACGAGCAGTACTTC | CASSQEMDEQYF
TRBJ1-1 | . | TRBV7-2 | TRBD1 | TGTGCCAGCAGGACGACCGGGACAGGCTCTGAAGCTTTCTTT | CASRTTGTGSEAFF
TRBJ2-5 | . | TRBV7-6 | TRBD1 | TGTGCCAGCAGCATAGCCGGGACAGAAGAGACCCAGTACTTC | CASSIAGTEETQYF
TRBJ2-2 | once | TRBV18 | . | TGTGCCAGCTCACCTTTCCGAGGGGGGACGGACACCGGGGAGCTGTTTTTT | CASSPFRGGTDTGELFF